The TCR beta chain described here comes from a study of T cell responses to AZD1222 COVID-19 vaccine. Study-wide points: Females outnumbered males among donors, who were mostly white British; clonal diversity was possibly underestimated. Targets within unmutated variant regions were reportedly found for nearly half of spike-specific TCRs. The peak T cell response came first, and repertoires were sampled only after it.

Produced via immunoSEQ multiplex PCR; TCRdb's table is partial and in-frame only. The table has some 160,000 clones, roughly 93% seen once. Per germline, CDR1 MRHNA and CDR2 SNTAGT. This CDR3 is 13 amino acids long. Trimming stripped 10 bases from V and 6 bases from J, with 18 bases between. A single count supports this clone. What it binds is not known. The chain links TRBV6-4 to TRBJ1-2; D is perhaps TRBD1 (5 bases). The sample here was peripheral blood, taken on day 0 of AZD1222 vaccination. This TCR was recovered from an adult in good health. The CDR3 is CAITGRKSNGYTF. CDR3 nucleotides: TGTGCCATTACGGGACGAAAAAGCAATGGCTACACCTTC.